This T cell receptor beta chain was sequenced in a study of blood T cell repertoires in COVID-19 (dated by TCRdb to 2018 to 2020). Background for the entire study: Samples covering the acute and convalescent phases of COVID-19 were provided by collaborators in the United States, Italy and Spain. HLA class I and class II types, where available, came from metadata supplied by the sample provider rather than from assay-based typing. The repertoires were made available in a free public database intended to serve as a resource for research on the immune response to SARS-CoV-2. Nearly every sample came with metadata listing a de-identified subject ID, COVID-19 status, age in years and sex. Deeply sampled blood TCRbeta repertoires from subjects exposed to, actively infected with, or recovered from COVID-19 were included in the dataset. Samples were obtained from the ongoing ImmuneRACE study (first 160 participants) and from over 1,000 subjects provided by 6 global collaborators. The material from the prospective study consisted of cDNA or gDNA derived from T cells, B-cell-depleted T cells, or PBMCs. Overall study results and their limits: Clinical and demographic metadata were provided uncurated, with the amount varying by source and participant.

One collaborating source in Seattle enrolled patients while the patients were actively infected and followed the patients over time throughout the course of disease. Collaborating institutions collected whole blood in K2EDTA tubes following their own protocols. For TCRbeta analysis, collaborators shipped samples as frozen whole blood, isolated PBMCs, or DNA extracted from either of those sample types. The immunoSEQ Assay, a bias-controlled multiplex PCR, was used to amplify TCRbeta CDR3 regions from genomic DNA. The authors' pipeline ran thus. The number of nucleated cells in each sample was estimated from the amplification of reference gene primers within the assay. To quantify the absolute abundance of each unique TCRbeta CDR3 rearrangement, sequence reads were collapsed and filtered. Productive Simpson clonality was computed per sample as the square root of Simpson's diversity index over productive rearrangements. TCRdb mirrors the immuneACCESS table, restricted to in-frame sequences. Some clones are absent from its copies; in checked studies, under half trace to an unresolved V gene, and the reason for the others is unknown. V and J calls and clone size are given by that table; D and trimming were obtained from the DNA. The sample table holds roughly 190,000 clones, of which 80% to 85% were seen once. The ten largest clones add up to 14% of the sample.

A distance of 15 bases separates the germline ends of V and J, which lose 8 bases and 10 bases respectively. Reading from cysteine to phenylalanine, the CDR3 counts 13 amino acids. Only the CDR3 portion is preserved as DNA: 39 bases, with reading frame beginning at the first base. In the germline V gene, CDR1 corresponds to MNHEY and CDR2 to SVGAGI. As to this clone: This receptor's antigen is unknown. No base-level quality is on record; no much larger clone is a single base apart.

Sequencing was done on a sample of peripheral blood. The sequence joins TRBV6-5 to TRBJ1-6; the best D guess is TRBD1, with 5 bases matching. The receptor comes from a woman in her seventies with COVID-19, enrolled during active disease. CDR3 reads: CASRRSGYSPLHF. DNA sequence: TGTGCCAGCCGTCGGTCAGGGTACTCACCCCTCCACTTT.